What follows are 25 T cell receptor beta chains derived from one specimen sequenced in a study of OX40 agonist ivuxolimab in advanced cancers. TCRdb's copy holds only in-frame clones and misses some; the assay was immunoSEQ multiplex PCR. The table records tens of thousands of clones, about 93% of them present only once. Source: CD4+ or CD8+ T cells sorted from blood, taken in a trial of the OX40 agonist ivuxolimab. The receptors shown here come from an adult with an advanced solid tumor such as melanoma, head and neck, liver or kidney cancer.

This chain uses TRBV6-5 with TRBJ1-3, with 8 positions matching TRBD1. Germline V gene sequence: CDR1 MNHEY, CDR2 SVGAGI. The length of the CDR3 is 14 residues. V was clipped by 5 bases and J by 4 bases; unmatched bases: 4. The CDR3 sequence is CASSPRGPGNTIYF. In nucleotides, the CDR3 is TGTGCCAGCAGTCCCAGGGGGCCAGGAAACACCATATATTTT.

J is TRBJ2-7 and V is TRBV4-1; TRBD2 aligns across 15 bases. CDR1 and CDR2 (germline): MGHRA, YSYEKL. Trimming at V came to 1 base and at J to 4 bases, leaving 5 bases not matched to a gene. CDR3 size: 17 residues. The chain's CDR3 is CASSQGTSGRAGYEQYF. The CDR3 DNA is TGCGCCAGCAGCCAAGGGACTAGCGGGAGGGCCGGTTACGAGCAGTACTTC.

The chain recombines TRBV19 with TRBJ2-3, with D possibly being TRBD2 (6 bases). Germline CDR1 LNHDA, CDR2 SQIVND (reference sequence). There are 14 residues in the CDR3. Between the trimmed V and J ends, which lost 7 bases and 1 base, there was a span of 12 bases. The CDR3 nucleotides read TGTGCCAGTAAACTAAGCGGGCGCACAGATACGCAGTATTTT. Its translation: CASKLSGRTDTQYF.

For this clone: Other DNA sequences within the sample encode an identical CDR3. The chain recombines TRBV27 with TRBJ2-1; the D is unclear. Germline V lookup: CDR1 MNHEY, CDR2 SMNVEV (reference sequence). Trimming took 5 bases from V and 0 from J, leaving 5 bases between them. This CDR3 has 13 amino acids. The CDR3 loop reads CASSTSSYNEQFF. CDR3 sequence (DNA): TGTGCCAGCAGTACAAGCTCCTACAATGAGCAGTTCTTC.

J is TRBJ2-3 and V is TRBV27; no definite D call. Germline lookup yields CDR1 MNHEY and CDR2 SMNVEV (reference sequence). The CDR3 spans 13 residues. Trimming removed 5 bases from V and 2 bases from J, with 8 bases in between. The CDR3 DNA is TGTGCCAGCAGTCGGGTCACCACAGATACGCAGTATTTT. It encodes CASSRVTTDTQYF.

V gene TRBV5-4 combines with J gene TRBJ1-1; D is perhaps TRBD1 (5 bases). V lost 2 bases and J lost 1, with 12 bases in between. In germline, CDR1 is SGHNT, CDR2 YYREEE (reference sequence). This CDR3 spans 15 amino acids. CDR3 protein: CASSFPTGTNTEAFF. DNA for the CDR3: TGTGCCAGCAGCTTTCCGACCGGGACGAACACTGAAGCTTTCTTT.

The chain uses TRBV7-9 and TRBJ1-3; D remains ambiguous. The V end lost 2 bases, the J end lost 4 bases, and 9 bases lay between the germline ends. This CDR3 has 14 amino acids. Germline V CDR1 and CDR2: SEHNR, FQNEAQ (reference sequence). CDR3 residues: CASSLTSRGNTIYF. As DNA, the CDR3 is TGTGCCAGCAGCTTAACTTCCAGGGGAAACACCATATATTTT.

The chain combines TRBV9 with TRBJ1-2; 8 nucleotides align to TRBD1. The germline CDR1 and CDR2 sequences are SGDLS and YYNGEE. The CDR3 has 15 amino acids. With V trimmed by 3 bases and J by 3 bases, 7 bases remained unmatched. Here the CDR3 reads CASSAPTGDYYGYTF. The CDR3 nucleotides read TGTGCCAGCAGCGCTCCGACAGGGGACTACTATGGCTACACCTTC.

The chain couples TRBV25-1 to TRBJ2-3; TRBD2 aligns across 10 bases. In germline, CDR1 is MGHDK, CDR2 SYGVNS. The CDR3 consists of 16 residues. Trimming at V came to 3 bases and at J to 4 bases, leaving 7 bases not matched to a gene. The CDR3 DNA reads as TGTGCCAGCAGTGATTTTGGGACTAGCGAAGCAGATACGCAGTATTTT. Its protein product is CASSDFGTSEADTQYF.

The chain has TRBV2 and TRBJ1-5; TRBD1 might be the D (5 bases). The CDR3 consists of 14 residues. Germline CDR1 reads SNHLY; CDR2 reads FYNNEI. Trimming pared 10 bases from V and 7 bases from J, leaving 20 bases between. The CDR3 region is CAITSGHPGQPQHF. CDR3 bases: TGTGCCATCACGTCAGGGCACCCGGGGCAGCCCCAGCATTTT.

The V gene is TRBV19, the J gene TRBJ1-5, with D hard to call. V lost 6 bases and J 0 bases, leaving 12 bases between the germline ends. Germline V lookup: CDR1 LNHDA, CDR2 SQIVND (reference sequence). The CDR3 sequence is 15 residues long. The DNA for the CDR3 is TGTGCCAGTAGAGAACTGTTCGATAGCAATCAGCCCCAGCATTTT. Protein: CASRELFDSNQPQHF.

V and J are TRBV2 and TRBJ1-5; D is possibly TRBD1 (5 bases). Germline V gives CDR1 SNHLY, CDR2 FYNNEI. The CDR3 length is 14 residues. Trimming took off 6 bases at V and 4 bases at J, with 13 bases between the two ends. CDR3 protein: CASSGLDRNQPQHF. CDR3 in DNA: TGTGCCAGCAGCGGTCTAGACAGAAATCAGCCCCAGCATTTT.

The chain couples TRBV11-2 to TRBJ1-4; no definite D call. Germline CDR1 reads SGHAT; CDR2 reads FQNNGV. V shed 0 bases and J shed 7 bases, with 15 bases lying between them. CDR3 length equals 16 residues. This chain's CDR3 is CASSLDGRRYGEKLFF. Here the CDR3 DNA reads TGTGCCAGCAGCTTAGATGGGCGTAGGTACGGTGAAAAACTGTTTTTT.

The J gene is TRBJ2-7, the V gene TRBV11-2; maybe TRBD1 (5 bases). Trimming stripped 1 base from V and 5 bases from J, with 9 bases between. Germline CDR1 reads SGHAT; CDR2 reads FQNNGV. The CDR3 has 13 residues. The CDR3 nucleotides are TGTGCCAGCAGCTTAGGACCAGGGAACGAGCAGTACTTC. This codes for CASSLGPGNEQYF.

The V call is TRBV2, the J call TRBJ2-3, with TRBD2 matching over 12 bases. Germline V gene lookup returns CDR1 SNHLY and CDR2 FYNNEI. The ends lost 8 bases at V and 0 bases at J; junction bases unmatched: 9. The CDR3 consists of 17 residues. The CDR3 coding sequence is TGTGCCAGCTACCTAGCGGGGGGGTCAGCTAGCACAGATACGCAGTATTTT. Translated: CASYLAGGSASTDTQYF. The whole variable domain, filled in from reference TRBV2 and TRBJ2-3, reads EPEVTQTPSHQVTQMGQEVILRCVPISNHLYFYWYRQILGQKVEFLVSFYNNEISEKSEIFDDQFSVERPDGSNFTLKIRSTKLEDSAMYFCASYLAGGSASTDTQYFGPGTRLTVL.

The rearrangement joins TRBV28 to TRBJ2-1; TRBD2 agrees at 10 bases. After removal of 6 bases from V and 9 bases from J, the junction contained 5 bases not matched to a gene. This CDR3 is 13 amino acids long. CDR1 MDHEN and CDR2 SYDVKM come from the germline V gene. As DNA, the CDR3 is TGTGCCAGCAGCTTAGCGGGGGGTTCTGAGCAGTTCTTC. Translating gives CASSLAGGSEQFF.

V is TRBV7-9 and J is TRBJ1-3; no reliable D call. The CDR3 loop spans 14 amino acids. The germline V and J ends were trimmed by 4 bases and 4 bases, with 11 bases remaining between them. Germline-derived CDR1 and CDR2 are SEHNR and FQNEAQ (reference sequence). The CDR3 loop is CASSSVSQGNTIYF. CDR3 bases: TGTGCCAGCAGCTCTGTGAGTCAAGGAAACACCATATATTTT. The full variable domain, with the rest looked up from reference TRBV7-9 and TRBJ1-3, is DTGVSQNPRHKITKRGQNVTFRCDPISEHNRLYWYRQTLGQGPEFLTYFQNEAQLEKSRLLSDRFSAERPKGSFSTLEIQRTEQGDSAMYLCASSSVSQGNTIYFGEGSWLTVV.

The chain combines TRBV5-1 with TRBJ2-3; 7 bases match TRBD1. Germline CDR1 and CDR2: SGHRS and YFSETQ. The CDR3 extends over 15 amino acids. V shed 1 base, J shed 5 bases, and the junction held 7 bases outside the gene matches. CDR3 DNA: TGCGCCAGCAGCTTGAGGGGGCGCGGTGTAGATACGCAGTATTTT. Protein product: CASSLRGRGVDTQYF.

V is TRBV6-5 and J is TRBJ1-1; 8 nucleotides align to TRBD1. V lost 2 bases to trimming and J lost 3 bases; unmatched junction nucleotides: 8. The CDR3 has 16 amino acids. The V gene's germline CDR1 is MNHEY and CDR2 SVGAGI. CDR3 sequence reads: CASSYRKGQGDTEAFF. The CDR3 DNA reads as TGTGCCAGCAGTTACAGGAAAGGACAGGGTGACACTGAAGCTTTCTTT.

This sequence joins TRBV6-5 and TRBJ2-5, with no clear D. Trimming stripped 0 bases from V and 5 bases from J, with 7 bases between. This CDR3 is built from 13 residues. The V gene's germline CDR1 is MNHEY and CDR2 SVGAGI. The DNA of the CDR3 is TGTGCCAGCAGTTACTCAGGGATGGAGACCCAGTACTTC. Protein sequence: CASSYSGMETQYF.

The rearrangement joins TRBV7-8 to TRBJ2-3, with D possibly matching TRBD2 (6 bases). V lost 3 bases to trimming and J lost 3 bases, with 16 bases between them. From germline, CDR1 is SGHVS and CDR2 FQNEAQ. CDR3 length equals 16 residues. CDR3 in amino acids: CASSFLSVAGTDTQYF. The CDR3 bases are TGTGCCAGCAGCTTCTTGTCGGTGGCGGGAACAGATACGCAGTATTTT.

The chain couples TRBV19 to TRBJ1-1; TRBD1 matches 8 bases. The J segment lost 4 bases and the V segment lost 4 bases, leaving 11 bases of the junction unmatched. The CDR3 length is 16 residues. The germline V gene has CDR1 LNHDA and CDR2 SQIVND (reference sequence). The CDR3 DNA reads as TGTGCCAGTAGTACAGGACAGGGAAGCTTTGGCACTGAAGCTTTCTTT. Its protein product is CASSTGQGSFGTEAFF.

The CDR3: CASSLDRGSGGARGQFF. CDR3 nucleotides: TGTGCCAGCAGCTTAGATCGTGGCAGCGGGGGGGCCAGGGGGCAGTTCTTC. The rearrangement joins TRBV11-3 to TRBJ2-1, with 10 bases aligning to TRBD2. CDR3 length: 17 amino acids. The V gene's germline CDR1 is SGHNT and CDR2 YENEEA. Trimming took 0 bases from V and 12 from J; bases not matched to a gene: 14. The full variable domain, completed using reference TRBV11-3 and TRBJ2-1, is EAGVVQSPRYKIIEKKQPVAFWCNPISGHNTLYWYLQNLGQGPELLIRYENEEAVDDSQLPKDRFSAERLKGVDSTLKIQPAELGDSAVYLCASSLDRGSGGARGQFFGPGTRLTVL.

This chain uses TRBV13 with TRBJ1-2; D unresolved. The CDR3 contains 14 residues. The germline V and J ends were trimmed by 2 bases and 4 bases, with 11 bases remaining between them. Germline loops: CDR1 PRHDT, CDR2 FYEKMQ (reference sequence). The CDR3 bases are TGTGCCAGCAGCTTAAAAGGGTCCATCTATGGCTACACCTTC. As protein: CASSLKGSIYGYTF.

The chain uses TRBV4-3 and TRBJ2-1, with 7 bases identical to TRBD2. The V gene's germline CDR1 is LGHNA and CDR2 YSLEER. The CDR3 contains 14 residues. J gave up 2 bases and V 4 bases, and 2 bases lay outside the gene matches. CDR3 nucleotide sequence: TGCGCCAGCAGCCCAGGGAGGGCCTACAATGAGCAGTTCTTC. Its protein is CASSPGRAYNEQFF.